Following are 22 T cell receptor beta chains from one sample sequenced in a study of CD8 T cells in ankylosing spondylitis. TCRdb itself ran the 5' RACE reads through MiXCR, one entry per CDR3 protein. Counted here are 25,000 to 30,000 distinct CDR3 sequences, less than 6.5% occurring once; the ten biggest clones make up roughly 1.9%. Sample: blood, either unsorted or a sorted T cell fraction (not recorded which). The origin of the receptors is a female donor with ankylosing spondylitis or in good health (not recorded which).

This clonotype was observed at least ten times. Written as DNA, the CDR3 is TGTGCCAGCAGCCCCAGAGGATACGGGGGGGGCACAGATACGCAGTATTTT. Protein product: CASSPRGYGGGTDTQYF. The chain joins TRBV9 to TRBJ2-3, with 8 bases that match TRBD2. Germline V gives CDR1 SGDLS, CDR2 YYNGEE. The CDR3 contains 17 residues. Unmatched junction bases numbered 11, after V lost 4 bases and J lost 1 base.

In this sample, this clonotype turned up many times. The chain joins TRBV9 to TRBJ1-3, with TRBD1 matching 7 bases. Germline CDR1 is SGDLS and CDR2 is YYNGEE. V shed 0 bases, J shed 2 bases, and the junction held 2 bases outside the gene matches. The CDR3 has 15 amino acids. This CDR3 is CASSVETGPGNTIYF. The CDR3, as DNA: TGTGCCAGCAGCGTAGAGACAGGGCCTGGAAACACCATATATTTT.

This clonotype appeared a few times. The CDR3 spells CASSVAPRHTDTQYF. In nucleotides, the CDR3 is TGTGCCAGCAGCGTAGCTCCCAGACACACAGATACGCAGTATTTT. The chain recombines TRBV9 with TRBJ2-3; D not certain. Germline CDR1 and CDR2: SGDLS and YYNGEE. V lost 0 bases and J lost 2, with 10 bases in between. CDR3 length: 15 residues.

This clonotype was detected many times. The CDR3 loop reads CASSPPTNEKLFF. The CDR3 bases are TGTGCCAGCAGCCCCCCAACTAATGAAAAACTGTTTTTT. This chain uses TRBV9 with TRBJ1-4; D is unclear. The CDR3 runs 13 residues. In germline, CDR1 is SGDLS, CDR2 YYNGEE. V was cut by 4 bases and J by 0 bases, with 4 bases left in between.

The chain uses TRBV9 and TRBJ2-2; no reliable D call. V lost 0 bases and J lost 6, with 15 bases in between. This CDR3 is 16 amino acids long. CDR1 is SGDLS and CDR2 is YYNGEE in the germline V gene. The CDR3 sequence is CASSVAPTAPAGELFF. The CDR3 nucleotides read TGTGCCAGCAGCGTAGCCCCCACAGCGCCGGCCGGGGAGCTGTTTTTT.

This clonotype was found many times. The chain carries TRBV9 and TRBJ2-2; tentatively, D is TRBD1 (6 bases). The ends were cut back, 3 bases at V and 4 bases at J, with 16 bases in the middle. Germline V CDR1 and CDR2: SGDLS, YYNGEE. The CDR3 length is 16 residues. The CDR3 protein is CASSAAPDSRTGELFF. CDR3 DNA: TGTGCCAGCAGCGCCGCCCCGGACAGCCGCACCGGGGAGCTGTTTTTT.

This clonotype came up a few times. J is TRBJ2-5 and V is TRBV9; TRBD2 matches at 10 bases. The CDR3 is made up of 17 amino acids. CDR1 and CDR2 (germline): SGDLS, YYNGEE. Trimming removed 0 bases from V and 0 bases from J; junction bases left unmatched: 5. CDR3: CASSVGEAGGYQETQYF. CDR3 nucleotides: TGTGCCAGCAGCGTAGGGGAAGCGGGAGGGTACCAAGAGACCCAGTACTTC. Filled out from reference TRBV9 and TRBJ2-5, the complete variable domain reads DSGVTQTPKHLITATGQRVTLRCSPRSGDLSVYWYQQSLDQGLQFLIQYYNGEERAKGNILERFSAQQFPDLHSELNLSSLELGDSALYFCASSVGEAGGYQETQYFGPGTRLLVL.

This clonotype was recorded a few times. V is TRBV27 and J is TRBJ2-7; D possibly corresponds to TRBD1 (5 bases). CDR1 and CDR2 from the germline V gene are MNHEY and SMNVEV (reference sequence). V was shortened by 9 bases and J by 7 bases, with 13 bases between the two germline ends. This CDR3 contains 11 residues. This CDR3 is CASSPTGEQYF. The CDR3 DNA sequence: TGTGCCAGTTCGCCCACAGGTGAGCAGTACTTC.

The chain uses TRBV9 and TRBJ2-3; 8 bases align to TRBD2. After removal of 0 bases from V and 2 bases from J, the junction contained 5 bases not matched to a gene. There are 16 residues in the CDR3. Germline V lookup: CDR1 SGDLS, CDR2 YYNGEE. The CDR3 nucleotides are TGTGCCAGCAGCGTAGCTGCGGGGGGTGTCACAGATACGCAGTATTTT. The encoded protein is CASSVAAGGVTDTQYF.

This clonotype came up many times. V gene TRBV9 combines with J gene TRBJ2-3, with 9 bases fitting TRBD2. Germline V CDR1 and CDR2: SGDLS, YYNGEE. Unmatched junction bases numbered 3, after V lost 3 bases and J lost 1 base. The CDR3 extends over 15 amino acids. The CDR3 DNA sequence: TGTGCCAGCAGCGGCCTAGCGGGACGCACAGATACGCAGTATTTT. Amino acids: CASSGLAGRTDTQYF.

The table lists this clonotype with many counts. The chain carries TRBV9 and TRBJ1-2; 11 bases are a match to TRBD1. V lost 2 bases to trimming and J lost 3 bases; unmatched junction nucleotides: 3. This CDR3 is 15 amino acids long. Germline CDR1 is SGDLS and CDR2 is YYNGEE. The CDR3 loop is CASSVGQGADYGYTF. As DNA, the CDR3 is TGTGCCAGCAGCGTCGGACAGGGGGCAGACTATGGCTACACCTTC.

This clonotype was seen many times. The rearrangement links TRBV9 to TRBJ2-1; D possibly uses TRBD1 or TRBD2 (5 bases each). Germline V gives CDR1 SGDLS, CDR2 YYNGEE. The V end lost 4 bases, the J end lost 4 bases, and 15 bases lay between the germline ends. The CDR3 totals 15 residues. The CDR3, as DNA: TGTGCCAGCAGCCCCGCAGGGACCGTTTACAATGAGCAGTTCTTC. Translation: CASSPAGTVYNEQFF.

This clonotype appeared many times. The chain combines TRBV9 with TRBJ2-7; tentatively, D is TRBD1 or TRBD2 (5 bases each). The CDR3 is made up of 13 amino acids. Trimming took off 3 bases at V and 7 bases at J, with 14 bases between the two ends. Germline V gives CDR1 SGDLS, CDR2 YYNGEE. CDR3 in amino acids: CASSGDGPGEQYF. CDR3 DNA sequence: TGTGCCAGCAGCGGGGACGGGCCGGGTGAGCAGTACTTC.

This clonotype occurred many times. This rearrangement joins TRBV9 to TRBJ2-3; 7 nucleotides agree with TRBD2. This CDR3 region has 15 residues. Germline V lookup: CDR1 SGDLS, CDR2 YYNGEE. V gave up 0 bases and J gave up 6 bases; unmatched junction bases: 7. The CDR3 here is CASSVASGPRDTQYF. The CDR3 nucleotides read TGTGCCAGCAGCGTAGCTAGCGGCCCGAGGGATACGCAGTATTTT.

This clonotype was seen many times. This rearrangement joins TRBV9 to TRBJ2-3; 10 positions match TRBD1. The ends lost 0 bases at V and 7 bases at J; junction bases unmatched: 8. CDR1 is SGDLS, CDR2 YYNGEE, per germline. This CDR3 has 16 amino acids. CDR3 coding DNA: TGTGCCAGCAGCGTAGATTTTGACAGGGGGCCTAATACGCAGTATTTT. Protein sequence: CASSVDFDRGPNTQYF.

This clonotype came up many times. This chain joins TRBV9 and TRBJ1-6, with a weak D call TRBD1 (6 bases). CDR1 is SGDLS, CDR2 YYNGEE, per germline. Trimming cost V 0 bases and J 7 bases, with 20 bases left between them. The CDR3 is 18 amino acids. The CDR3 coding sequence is TGTGCCAGCAGCGTAGGTCCTGGGAACAGGGTTGAGAATTCACCCCTCCACTTT. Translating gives CASSVGPGNRVENSPLHF.

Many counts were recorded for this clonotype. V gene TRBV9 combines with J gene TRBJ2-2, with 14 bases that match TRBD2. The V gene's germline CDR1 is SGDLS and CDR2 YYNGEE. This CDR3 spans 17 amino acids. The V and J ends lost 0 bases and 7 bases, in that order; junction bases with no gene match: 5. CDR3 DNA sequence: TGTGCCAGCAGCGTAGGACTAGCGGGAGGGCCGGGCGGGGAGCTGTTTTTT. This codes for CASSVGLAGGPGGELFF.

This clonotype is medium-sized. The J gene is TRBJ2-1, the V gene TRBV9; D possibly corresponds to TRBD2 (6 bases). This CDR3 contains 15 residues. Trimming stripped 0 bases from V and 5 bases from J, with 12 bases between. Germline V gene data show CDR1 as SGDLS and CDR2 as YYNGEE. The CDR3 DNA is TGTGCCAGCAGCGTAGGGGTAGCGGTAAACAATGAGCAGTTCTTC. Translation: CASSVGVAVNNEQFF.

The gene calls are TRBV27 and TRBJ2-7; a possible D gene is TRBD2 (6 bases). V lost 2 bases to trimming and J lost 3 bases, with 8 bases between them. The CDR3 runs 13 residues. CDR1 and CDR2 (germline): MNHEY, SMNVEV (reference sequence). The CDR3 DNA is TGTGCCAGCAGTTTACTAGCGATCTACGAGCAGTACTTC. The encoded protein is CASSLLAIYEQYF.

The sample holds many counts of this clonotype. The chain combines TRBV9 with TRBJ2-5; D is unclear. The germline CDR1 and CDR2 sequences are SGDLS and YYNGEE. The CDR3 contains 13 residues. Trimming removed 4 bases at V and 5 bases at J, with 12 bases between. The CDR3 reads CASSPHLQETQYF. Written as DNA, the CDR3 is TGTGCCAGCAGCCCCCACTTGCAGGAGACCCAGTACTTC.

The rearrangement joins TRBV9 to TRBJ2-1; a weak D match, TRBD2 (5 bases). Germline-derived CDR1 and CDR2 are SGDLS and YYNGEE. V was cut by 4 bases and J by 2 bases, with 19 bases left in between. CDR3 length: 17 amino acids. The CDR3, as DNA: TGTGCCAGCAGCCCCGTCGTTGGGCTCGGGACCTACAATGAGCAGTTCTTC. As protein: CASSPVVGLGTYNEQFF.

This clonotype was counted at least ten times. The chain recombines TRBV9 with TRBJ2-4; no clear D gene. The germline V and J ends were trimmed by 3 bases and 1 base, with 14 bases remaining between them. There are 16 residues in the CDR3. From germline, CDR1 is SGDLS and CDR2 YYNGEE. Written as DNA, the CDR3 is TGTGCCAGCAGCGCCAGACCCGGTGGGGCCAAAAACATTCAGTACTTC. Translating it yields CASSARPGGAKNIQYF.